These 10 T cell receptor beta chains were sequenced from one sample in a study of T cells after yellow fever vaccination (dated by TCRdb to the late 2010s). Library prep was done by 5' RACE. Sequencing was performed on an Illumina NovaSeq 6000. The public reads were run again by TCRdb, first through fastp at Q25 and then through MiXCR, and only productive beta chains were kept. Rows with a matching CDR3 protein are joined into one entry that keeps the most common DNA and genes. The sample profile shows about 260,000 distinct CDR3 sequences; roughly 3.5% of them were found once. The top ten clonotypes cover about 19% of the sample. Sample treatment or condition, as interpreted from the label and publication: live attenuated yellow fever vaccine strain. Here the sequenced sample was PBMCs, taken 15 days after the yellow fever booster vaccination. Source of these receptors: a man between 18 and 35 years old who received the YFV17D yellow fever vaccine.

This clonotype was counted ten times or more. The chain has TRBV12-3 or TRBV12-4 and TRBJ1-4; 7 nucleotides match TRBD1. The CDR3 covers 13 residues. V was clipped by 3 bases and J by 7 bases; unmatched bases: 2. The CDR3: CASSFGTAEKLFF. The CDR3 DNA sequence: TGTGCCAGCAGTTTTGGGACAGCTGAAAAACTGTTTTTT.

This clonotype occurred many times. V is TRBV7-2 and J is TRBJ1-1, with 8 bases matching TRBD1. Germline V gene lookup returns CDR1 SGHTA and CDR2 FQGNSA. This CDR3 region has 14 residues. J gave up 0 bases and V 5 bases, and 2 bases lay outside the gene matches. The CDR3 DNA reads TGTGCCAGCAGCGGACAGGGCATGAACACTGAAGCTTTCTTT. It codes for CASSGQGMNTEAFF.

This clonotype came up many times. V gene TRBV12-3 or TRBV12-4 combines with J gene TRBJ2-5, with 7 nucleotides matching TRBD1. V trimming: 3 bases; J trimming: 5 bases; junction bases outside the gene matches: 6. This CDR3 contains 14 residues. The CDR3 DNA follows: TGTGCCAGCAGTTTTAGAACAGGGGAGGAGACCCAGTACTTC. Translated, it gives CASSFRTGEETQYF.

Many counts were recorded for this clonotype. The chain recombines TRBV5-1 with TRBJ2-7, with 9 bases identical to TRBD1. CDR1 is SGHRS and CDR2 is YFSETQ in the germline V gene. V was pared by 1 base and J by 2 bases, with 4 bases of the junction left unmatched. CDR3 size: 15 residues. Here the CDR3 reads CASSLMTGGAYEQYV. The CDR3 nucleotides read TGCGCCAGCAGCTTGATGACAGGGGGGGCCTACGAGCAGTACGTC.

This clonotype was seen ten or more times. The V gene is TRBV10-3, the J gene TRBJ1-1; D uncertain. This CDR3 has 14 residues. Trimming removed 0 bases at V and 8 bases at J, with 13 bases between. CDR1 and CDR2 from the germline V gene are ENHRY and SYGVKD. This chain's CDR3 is CAISESPSGTEAFF. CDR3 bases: TGTGCCATCAGTGAGTCCCCCTCGGGTACAGAAGCTTTCTTT.

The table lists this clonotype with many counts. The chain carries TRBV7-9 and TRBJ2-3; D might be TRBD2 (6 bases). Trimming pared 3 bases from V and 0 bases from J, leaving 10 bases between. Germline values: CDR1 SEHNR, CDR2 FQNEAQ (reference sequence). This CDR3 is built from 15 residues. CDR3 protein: CASSFSGTSTDTQYF. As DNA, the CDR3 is TGTGCCAGCAGCTTTAGCGGAACGAGCACAGATACGCAGTATTTT. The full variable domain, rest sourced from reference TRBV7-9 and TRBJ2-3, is DTGVSQNPRHKITKRGQNVTFRCDPISEHNRLYWYRQTLGQGPEFLTYFQNEAQLEKSRLLSDRFSAERPKGSFSTLEIQRTEQGDSAMYLCASSFSGTSTDTQYFGPGTRLTVL.

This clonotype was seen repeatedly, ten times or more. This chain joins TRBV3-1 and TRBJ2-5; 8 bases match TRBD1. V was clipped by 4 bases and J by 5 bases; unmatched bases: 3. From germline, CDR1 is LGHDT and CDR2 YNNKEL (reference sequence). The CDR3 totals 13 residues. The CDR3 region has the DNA TGTGCCAGCAGCCCAGGGGGCTCGGAGACCCAGTACTTC. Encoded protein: CASSPGGSETQYF.

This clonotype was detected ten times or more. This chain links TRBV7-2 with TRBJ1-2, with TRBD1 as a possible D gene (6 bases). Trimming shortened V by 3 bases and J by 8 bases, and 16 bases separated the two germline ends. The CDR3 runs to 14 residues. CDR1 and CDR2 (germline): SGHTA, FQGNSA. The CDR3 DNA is TGTGCCAGCAGCTTTCTGGCAGGGGACGGAGGCTACACCTTC. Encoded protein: CASSFLAGDGGYTF.

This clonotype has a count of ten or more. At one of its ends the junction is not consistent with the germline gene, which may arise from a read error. CDR3 coding DNA: TGCAGTGTTAGACTGTGGAGGGACACTGAAGCTTTCTTT. Amino acid sequence: CSVRLWRDTEAFF. The V gene is TRBV20-1, the J gene TRBJ1-1; D is uncertain. This CDR3 comprises 13 residues. CDR1 and CDR2 from the germline V gene are DFQATT and SNEGSKA (reference sequence).

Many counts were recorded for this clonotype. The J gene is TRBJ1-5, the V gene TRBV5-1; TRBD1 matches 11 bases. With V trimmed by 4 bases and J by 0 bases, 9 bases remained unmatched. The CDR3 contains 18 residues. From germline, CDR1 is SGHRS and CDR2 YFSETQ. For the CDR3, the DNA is TGCGCCAGCAGCCCCGGGACAGGGGGAATTTATAGCAATCAGCCCCAGCATTTT. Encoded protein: CASSPGTGGIYSNQPQHF.